This T cell receptor (beta chain) was observed in a study of Graves' ophthalmopathy and Graves' hyperthyroidism. Researchers turned away patients with other autoimmune diseases, uncontrolled infections, pregnancy or lactation. Clinicians made diagnoses from clinical symptoms, serum thyroxine, TRAb, thyroid ultrasound and orbital computed tomography. This CDR3 comprises 17 residues. Germline CDR1 is ENHRY and CDR2 is SYGVKD. The V segment lost 10 bases and the J segment 1 base; nucleotides outside the gene matches: 10. For repertoire sequencing, the TCR beta CDR3 regions were amplified from RNA transcripts. Second-round multiplex PCR came after a first-round RT-PCR that employed HTBI primers. TCRdb processed the multiplex PCR reads anew with MiXCR; each CDR3 protein has one entry. In the table there are about 700,000 distinct CDR3 sequences, just over 40% of which are singletons.

The rearrangement uses TRBV10-3 and TRBJ2-6, with TRBD1 matching over 10 bases. Sequencing used peripheral blood. The TCR originated in an adult man with Graves' ophthalmopathy. CDR3 residues: CASRHPGQGSGANVLTF. As DNA, the CDR3 is TGTGCCAGCAGACATCCGGGACAGGGGTCTGGGGCCAACGTCCTGACTTTC.